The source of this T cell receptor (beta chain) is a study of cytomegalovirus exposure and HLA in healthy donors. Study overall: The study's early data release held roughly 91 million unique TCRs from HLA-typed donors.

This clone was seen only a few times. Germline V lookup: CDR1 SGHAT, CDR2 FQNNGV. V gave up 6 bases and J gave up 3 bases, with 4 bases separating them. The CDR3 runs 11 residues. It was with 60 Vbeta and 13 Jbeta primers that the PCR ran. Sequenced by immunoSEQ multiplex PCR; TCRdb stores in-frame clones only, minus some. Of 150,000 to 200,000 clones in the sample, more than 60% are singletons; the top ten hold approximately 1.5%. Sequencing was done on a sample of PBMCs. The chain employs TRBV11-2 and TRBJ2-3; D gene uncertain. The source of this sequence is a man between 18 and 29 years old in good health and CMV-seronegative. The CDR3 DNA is TGTGCCAGCAGTCATACAGATACGCAGTATTTT. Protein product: CASSHTDTQYF.